This T cell receptor (beta chain) originates from a study of blood T cell repertoires in COVID-19. CDR3 length: 15 amino acids. With V trimmed by 2 bases and J by 4 bases, 4 bases remained unmatched. CDR1 is LGHNA, CDR2 YSLEER, per germline. Per the original data handling: Amplification from reference gene primers served as the basis for estimated nucleated cell counts. Only in-frame clones appear in the TCRdb table, and some are missing; sequencing was by immunoSEQ multiplex PCR. V and J calls plus clone size are reproduced from that table; the DNA served to infer D and trimming. The sample holds 250,000 to 300,000 clones, over 75% seen once.

The sequenced sample was peripheral blood. This chain links TRBV4-3 with TRBJ1-2; 10 bases line up with TRBD1. This receptor was obtained from a woman in her sixties or seventies with acute or convalescent COVID-19. The CDR3: CASSQRGQGIYGYTF. DNA for the CDR3: TGCGCCAGCAGCCAAAGGGGACAGGGGATCTATGGCTACACCTTC.